These 18 T cell receptor beta chains came from one sample sequenced in a study of early T cells in non-severe SARS-CoV-2 infection (dated by TCRdb to 2020 to 2023). Library generation was performed with 5' RACE. Sequencing was carried out with a NextSeq 500. TCRdb reprocessed the public reads (quality trimming at Q25 with fastp, clone calling with MiXCR) and kept in-frame beta chains. A single entry per CDR3 protein holds the most common genes and DNA from its merged rows. This sample lists around 60,000 distinct CDR3 sequences; approximately 12% were detected once. 4% to 4.5% of the sample belongs to the ten largest clones. The sequenced sample was whole blood. All receptors come from an adult who was a healthcare worker with PCR-confirmed SARS-CoV-2 infection or an uninfected control (not recorded which).

This clonotype was seen only a few times. This chain joins TRBV3-1 and TRBJ1-4; weak D call: TRBD1 (5 bases). CDR3 length: 13 amino acids. Germline V gene sequence: CDR1 LGHDT, CDR2 YNNKEL (reference sequence). Trimming took 6 bases from V and 6 from J, leaving 11 bases between them. The CDR3 nucleotides are TGTGCCAGCAGTTTCAGGGAATATGAAAAACTGTTTTTT. Encoded protein: CASSFREYEKLFF.

This clonotype was seen at least ten times. The genes are TRBV28 and TRBJ2-3; D might be TRBD2 (6 bases). The ends were cut back, 4 bases at V and 0 bases at J, with 20 bases in the middle. CDR3 length: 18 amino acids. Germline V gene lookup returns CDR1 MDHEN and CDR2 SYDVKM. This chain's CDR3 is CASSSDLGSGQSTDTQYF. In nucleotides, the CDR3 is TGTGCCAGCAGTTCAGACTTAGGGAGCGGGCAAAGCACAGATACGCAGTATTTT.

DNA of the CDR3: TGTGCCAGCAGCTTAGCCCGGGACAGGGAAAAAGAGACCCAGTACTTC. It translates to CASSLARDREKETQYF. This chain links TRBV7-9 with TRBJ2-5; 9 positions agree with TRBD1. J was trimmed by 3 bases and V by 0 bases; bases with no gene match: 5. The CDR3 has 16 residues. Germline values: CDR1 SEHNR, CDR2 FQNEAQ (reference sequence).

The table lists this clonotype with many counts. This chain connects TRBV6-5 to TRBJ1-3; no reliable D call. CDR3 length equals 16 residues. Per germline, CDR1 MNHEY and CDR2 SVGAGI. The ends were cut back, 0 bases at V and 0 bases at J, with 9 bases in the middle. In DNA form, the CDR3 reads TGTGCCAGCAGTTACTCTCCGTTGAGCTCTGGAAACACCATATATTTT. Protein sequence: CASSYSPLSSGNTIYF.

Only a few counts were recorded for this clonotype. The chain uses TRBV25-1 and TRBJ1-1, with 8 bases that match TRBD1. Trimming took 4 bases from V and 3 from J; bases not matched to a gene: 4. From germline, CDR1 is MGHDK and CDR2 SYGVNS. This CDR3 has 14 amino acids. CDR3 nucleotides: TGTGCCAGCAGTGGGACAGGGTATCACACTGAAGCTTTCTTT. It yields the protein CASSGTGYHTEAFF.

This clonotype was detected many times. The rearrangement uses TRBV7-8 and TRBJ2-1; possible D gene TRBD2, 6 bases. V lost 1 base and J 9 bases, leaving 19 bases between the germline ends. Germline-derived CDR1 and CDR2 are SGHVS and FQNEAQ. CDR3 length: 16 amino acids. This CDR3 is CASSLGTSRRQAEQFF. In DNA form, the CDR3 reads TGTGCCAGCAGCTTAGGAACTAGCCGGCGGCAAGCTGAGCAGTTCTTC.

The CDR3 loop is CASSQGSGKETQYF. In DNA form, the CDR3 reads TGTGCCAGCAGCCAAGGGTCGGGTAAGGAGACCCAGTACTTC. V usage is TRBV3-1 and J usage is TRBJ2-5; D unclear. CDR1 is LGHDT, CDR2 YNNKEL, per germline (reference sequence). The CDR3 contains 14 residues. Trimming left V 1 base short and J 5 bases short, with 11 bases between.

The table lists this clonotype with many counts. The chain recombines TRBV7-3 with TRBJ2-5, with D possibly called TRBD1 or TRBD2 (5 bases each). The CDR3 is made up of 14 amino acids. Germline CDR1 and CDR2: SGHTA and FQGTGA. Trimming stripped 5 bases from V and 2 bases from J, with 12 bases between. The CDR3 DNA reads as TGTGCCAGCAGCCGGGACGGATCACAAGAGACCCAGTACTTC. It specifies CASSRDGSQETQYF.

This clonotype was counted only a few times. CDR3 in DNA: TGTGCCAGCAGTGTTATCGGGGGGGCCCCGTCCTACGAGCAGTACTTC. It codes for CASSVIGGAPSYEQYF. V and J are TRBV2 and TRBJ2-7, with TRBD2 matching 8 bases. V trimming: 4 bases; J trimming: 1 base; junction bases outside the gene matches: 9. The CDR3 loop spans 16 amino acids. Per the germline V gene, CDR1 is SNHLY and CDR2 is FYNNEI.

Many counts were recorded for this clonotype. The chain couples TRBV5-1 to TRBJ1-6; 9 bases line up with TRBD1. V gave up 3 bases and J gave up 10 bases; unmatched junction bases: 5. This CDR3 has 14 residues. Germline V gene lookup returns CDR1 SGHRS and CDR2 YFSETQ. The CDR3, as DNA: TGCGCCAGCAGCTCACAGGGGGCCTTGTCACCCCTCCACTTT. Residues: CASSSQGALSPLHF.

This clonotype was observed many times. This chain uses TRBV6-4 with TRBJ2-7; D not certain. Germline V gene data show CDR1 as MRHNA and CDR2 as SNTAGT. This CDR3 is 14 amino acids long. Between the trimmed V and J ends, which lost 4 bases and 4 bases, there was a span of 14 bases. The DNA for the CDR3 is TGTGCCAGCAGTGCCGAGGAGTCAGCTTACGAGCAGTACTTC. Residues: CASSAEESAYEQYF.

This clonotype was observed many times. V usage is TRBV7-9 and J usage is TRBJ2-3, with D perhaps matching TRBD1 or TRBD2 (6 bases each). Trimming shortened V by 3 bases and J by 2 bases, and 12 bases separated the two germline ends. Germline V gene lookup returns CDR1 SEHNR and CDR2 FQNEAQ (reference sequence). The CDR3 spans 15 residues. DNA of the CDR3: TGTGCCAGCAGCTTCCCGGGGGCGGTCACAGATACGCAGTATTTT. This sequence encodes CASSFPGAVTDTQYF.

The chain recombines TRBV9 with TRBJ2-3, with 14 positions matching TRBD2. Trimming at V came to 4 bases and at J to 4 bases, leaving 5 bases not matched to a gene. From germline, CDR1 is SGDLS and CDR2 YYNGEE. This CDR3 has 16 amino acids. The CDR3 loop reads CASSPGTSGGADTQYF. The CDR3 coding sequence is TGTGCCAGCAGCCCCGGGACTAGCGGGGGCGCAGATACGCAGTATTTT.

The chain employs TRBV28 and TRBJ1-1; 8 bases fit TRBD1. Germline V gene data show CDR1 as MDHEN and CDR2 as SYDVKM. This CDR3 spans 13 amino acids. V lost 2 bases, J lost 8 bases, and 4 bases stayed unmatched. The chain's CDR3 is CASSLGDRGEAFF. The CDR3 DNA is TGTGCCAGCAGTTTAGGTGACAGGGGAGAAGCTTTCTTT.

This clonotype occurred a few times. This sequence joins TRBV5-5 and TRBJ2-6, with 8 bases fitting TRBD2. The CDR3 has 17 residues. V shed 3 bases, J shed 2 bases, and the junction held 7 bases outside the gene matches. CDR1 SGHKS and CDR2 YYEKEE come from the germline V gene (reference sequence). The DNA of the CDR3 is TGTGCCAGCAGCTGGAGCGGGAGTATAACTGGGGCCAACGTCCTGACTTTC. Amino acid sequence: CASSWSGSITGANVLTF.

In this sample, this clonotype turned up many times. V and J are TRBV7-8 and TRBJ1-5, with a possible D match to TRBD1 (5 bases). The V and J ends lost 4 bases and 2 bases respectively, with 6 bases between them. Germline assignment: CDR1 SGHVS and CDR2 FQNEAQ. This CDR3 has 13 residues. CDR3 DNA sequence: TGTGCCAGCAGCTGGACACGCAATCAGCCCCAGCATTTT. This gives the protein CASSWTRNQPQHF.

This clonotype showed up just a few times. The chain couples TRBV6-4 to TRBJ1-6; D is ambiguous. The CDR3 is 13 residues long. Germline V gene lookup returns CDR1 MRHNA and CDR2 SNTAGT. V lost 3 bases and J lost 7, with 7 bases in between. CDR3 region: CASSEVENSPLHF. For the CDR3, the DNA is TGTGCCAGCAGTGAGGTAGAGAATTCACCCCTCCACTTT.

The sample holds a few counts of this clonotype. The chain recombines TRBV11-2 with TRBJ1-1, with D perhaps TRBD1 (5 bases). Trimming took 3 bases from V and 5 from J, leaving 16 bases between them. Germline CDR1 is SGHAT and CDR2 is FQNNGV. The CDR3 extends over 15 amino acids. The CDR3 sequence: CASSLGWGKWTEAFF. CDR3 DNA sequence: TGTGCCAGCAGCTTGGGGTGGGGGAAGTGGACTGAAGCTTTCTTT.